Reported below is one TCR beta chain. This specimen comes from a study of blood T cell repertoires in COVID-19. In the study overall: Sites in the United States, Italy and Spain provided acute and convalescent COVID-19 samples. Nucleic acid was either cDNA or gDNA, and it came from T cells, B-cell-depleted T cells, or PBMCs.

This CDR3 is built from 14 residues. Germline values: CDR1 MNHEY, CDR2 SVGAGI. V was pared by 6 bases and J by 0 bases, with 11 bases between. Enrolled during active infection, Seattle patients were then followed longitudinally. As handled by the study authors: Nucleated cell number was recorded as an estimate derived from reference gene primer amplification. Clones were sequenced by immunoSEQ multiplex PCR, and TCRdb holds only the in-frame ones, with some missing. V, J and clone size reflect that table, while D and trimming were determined from the DNA. The table includes about 410,000 clones, about 88% detected once.

The source material was peripheral blood. This clonotype originated in a woman in her thirties or forties with COVID-19, enrolled during active disease. The chain carries TRBV6-5 and TRBJ1-2, with D possibly being TRBD1 (5 bases). In DNA, the CDR3 is TGTGCCAGCAGCCGACAGAGTCCTAACTATGGCTACACCTTC. It codes for CASSRQSPNYGYTF.